This entry concerns a single T cell receptor beta chain. Its antigen is unidentified. This sample stems from a study of cytomegalovirus exposure and HLA in healthy donors. The study ran its PCR with 60 Vbeta and 13 Jbeta primers. As processed by the authors: As a later analysis found, there were around 86 million unique TCR beta chains, of which roughly 11 million were shared. Clones were read by immunoSEQ multiplex PCR, and TCRdb kept only the in-frame ones, dropping some. Clone size and the V and J calls come from that table; the DNA yielded D and trimming. In the table there are 150,000 or so clones, over 60% of which are singletons. Study-level points and caveats: Reportedly, cytomegalovirus status was diagnosed with high sensitivity and specificity. The listing of roughly 160 TCR beta chains classed them as cytomegalovirus-associated.

The sequence was collected from a male donor in good health and CMV-seropositive. The sequencing input was PBMCs.

The CDR3 spells CASSMRQGPYEQYF. The CDR3 coding sequence is TGTGCCAGTAGTATGAGACAGGGGCCCTACGAGCAGTACTTC. This sequence joins TRBV19 and TRBJ2-5, with 8 bases identical to TRBD1. The DNA end favors TRBJ2-7, so the J call may be wrong. The CDR3 covers 14 residues. Germline CDR1 LNHDA, CDR2 SQIVND (reference sequence).